This T cell receptor (beta chain) was identified during a study of a mutant IDH1 vaccine in newly diagnosed glioma. Overall study context: Before enrollment, the patients had been treated with radiotherapy alone, temozolomide alone, or both together. Most of them had received both.

From germline, CDR1 is MNHNS and CDR2 SASEGT. Trimming took 4 bases from V and 4 from J, leaving 19 bases between them. The CDR3 runs 16 residues. As to this clone: The antigen remains unidentified.

Data came from immunoSEQ multiplex PCR; TCRdb stores just in-frame clones and leaves some out. In the table there are around 30,000 clones, roughly 84% of which are singletons. The time point was: week 47, end of study. Every vaccination contained 300 ug of the mutant IDH1 20-mer peptide and was paired with topical imiquimod. Across weeks 1, 3, 5, 7, 11, 15, 19 and 23, patients received a vaccination each time, eight in all. Donor diagnoses consisted of new WHO grade 3 or 4 IDH1-mutant, ATRX-lost astrocytomas. The J gene is TRBJ2-5, the V gene TRBV6-1, with TRBD2 as a possible D gene (6 bases). The sample here was PBMCs, taken from a glioma patient whose treatment included an IDH1 peptide vaccine. This sequence originates from a man aged 30 to 45 with glioma. The DNA for the CDR3 is TGTGCCAGCAGTGTAGGAGGGGTGGGAAACGGAGAGACCCAGTACTTC. It yields the protein CASSVGGVGNGETQYF.